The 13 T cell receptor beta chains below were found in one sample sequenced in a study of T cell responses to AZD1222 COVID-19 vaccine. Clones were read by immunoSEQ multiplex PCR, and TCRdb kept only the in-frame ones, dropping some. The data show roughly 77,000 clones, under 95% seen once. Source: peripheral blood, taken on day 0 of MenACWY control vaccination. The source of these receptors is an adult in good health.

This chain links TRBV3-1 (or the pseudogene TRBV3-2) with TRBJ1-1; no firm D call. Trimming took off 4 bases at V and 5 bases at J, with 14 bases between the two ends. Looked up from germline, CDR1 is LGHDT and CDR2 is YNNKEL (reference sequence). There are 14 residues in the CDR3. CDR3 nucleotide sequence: TGTGCCAGCAGCCCTCGGGAGGGAGGGACTGAAGCTTTCTTT. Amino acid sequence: CASSPREGGTEAFF.

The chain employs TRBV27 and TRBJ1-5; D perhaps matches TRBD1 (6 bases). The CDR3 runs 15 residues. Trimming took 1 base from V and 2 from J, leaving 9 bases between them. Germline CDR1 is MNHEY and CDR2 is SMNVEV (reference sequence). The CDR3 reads CASSLLGAGNQPQHF. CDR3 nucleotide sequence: TGTGCCAGCAGTTTATTGGGGGCCGGCAATCAGCCCCAGCATTTT.

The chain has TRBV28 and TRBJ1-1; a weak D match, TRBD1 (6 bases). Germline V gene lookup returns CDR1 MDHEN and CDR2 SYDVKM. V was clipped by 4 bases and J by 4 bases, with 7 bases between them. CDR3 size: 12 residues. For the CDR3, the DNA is TGTGCCAGCAGTTCAGGGGTCACTGAAGCTTTCTTT. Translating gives CASSSGVTEAFF.

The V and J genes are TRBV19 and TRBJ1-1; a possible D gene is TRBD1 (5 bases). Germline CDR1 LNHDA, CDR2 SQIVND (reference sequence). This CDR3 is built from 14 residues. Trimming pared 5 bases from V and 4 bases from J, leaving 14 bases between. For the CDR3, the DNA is TGTGCCAGTAGTTTCGGGGCGGTTGGCACTGAAGCTTTCTTT. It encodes CASSFGAVGTEAFF.

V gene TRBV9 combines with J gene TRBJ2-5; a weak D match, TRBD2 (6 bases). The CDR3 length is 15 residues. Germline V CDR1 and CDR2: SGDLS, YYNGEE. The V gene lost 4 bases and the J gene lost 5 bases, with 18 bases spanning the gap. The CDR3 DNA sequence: TGTGCCAGCAGCTTAGGAGGGAGCTTCGGGGAGACCCAGTACTTC. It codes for CASSLGGSFGETQYF.

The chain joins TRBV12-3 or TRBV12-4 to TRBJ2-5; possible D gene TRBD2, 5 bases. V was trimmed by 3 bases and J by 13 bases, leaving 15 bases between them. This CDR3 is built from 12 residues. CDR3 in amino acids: CASSFGGFPGYF. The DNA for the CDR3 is TGTGCCAGCAGTTTTGGAGGCTTCCCGGGGTACTTC.

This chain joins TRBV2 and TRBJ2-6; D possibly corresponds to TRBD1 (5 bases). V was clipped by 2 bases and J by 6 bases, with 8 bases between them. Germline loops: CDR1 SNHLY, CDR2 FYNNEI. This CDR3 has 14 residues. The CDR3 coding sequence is TGTGCCAGCAGTGAACAGGGAATGGCCAACGTCCTGACTTTC. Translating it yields CASSEQGMANVLTF.

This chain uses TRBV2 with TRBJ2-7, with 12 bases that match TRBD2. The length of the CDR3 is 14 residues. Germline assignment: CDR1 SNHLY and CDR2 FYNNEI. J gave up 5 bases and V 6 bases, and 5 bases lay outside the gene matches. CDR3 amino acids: CASRGTSGFHEQYF. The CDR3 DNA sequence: TGTGCCAGCAGGGGGACTAGCGGGTTTCACGAGCAGTACTTC.

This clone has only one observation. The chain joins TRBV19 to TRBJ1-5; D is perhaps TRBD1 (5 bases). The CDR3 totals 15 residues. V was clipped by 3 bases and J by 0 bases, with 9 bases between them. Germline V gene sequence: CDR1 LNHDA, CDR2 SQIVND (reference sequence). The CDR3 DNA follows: TGTGCCAGTAGTATCGAGAGGGGTAGCAATCAGCCCCAGCATTTT. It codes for CASSIERGSNQPQHF. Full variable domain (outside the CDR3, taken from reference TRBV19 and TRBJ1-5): DGGITQSPKYLFRKEGQNVTLSCEQNLNHDAMYWYRQDPGQGLRLIYYSQIVNDFQKGDIAEGYSVSREKKESFPLTVTSAQKNPTAFYLCASSIERGSNQPQHFGDGTRLSIL.

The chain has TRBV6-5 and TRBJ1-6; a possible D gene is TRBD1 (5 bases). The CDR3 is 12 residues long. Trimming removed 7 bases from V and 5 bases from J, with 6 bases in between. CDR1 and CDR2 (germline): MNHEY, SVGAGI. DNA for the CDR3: TGTGCCAGCACAGGGAATAATTCACCCCTCCACTTT. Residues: CASTGNNSPLHF.

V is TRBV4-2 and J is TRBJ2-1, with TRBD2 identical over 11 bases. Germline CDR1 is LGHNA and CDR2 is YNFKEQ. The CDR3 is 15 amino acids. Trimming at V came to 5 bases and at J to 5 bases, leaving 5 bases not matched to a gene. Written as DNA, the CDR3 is TGTGCCAGCAGCAAACCGGGACTAGCGGACAATGAGCAGTTCTTC. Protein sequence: CASSKPGLADNEQFF.

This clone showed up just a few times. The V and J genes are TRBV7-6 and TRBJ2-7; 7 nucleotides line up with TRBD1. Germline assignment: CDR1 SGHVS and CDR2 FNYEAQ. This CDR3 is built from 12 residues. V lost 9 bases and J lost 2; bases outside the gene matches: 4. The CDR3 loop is CASKGATYEQYF. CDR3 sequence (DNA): TGTGCCAGTAAGGGGGCAACCTACGAGCAGTACTTC.

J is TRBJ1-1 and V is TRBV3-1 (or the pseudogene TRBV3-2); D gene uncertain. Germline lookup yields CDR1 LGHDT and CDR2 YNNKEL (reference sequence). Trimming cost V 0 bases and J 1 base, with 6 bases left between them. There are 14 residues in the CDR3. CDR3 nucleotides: TGTGCCAGCAGCCAAGATCATGGGAACACTGAAGCTTTCTTT. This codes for CASSQDHGNTEAFF.